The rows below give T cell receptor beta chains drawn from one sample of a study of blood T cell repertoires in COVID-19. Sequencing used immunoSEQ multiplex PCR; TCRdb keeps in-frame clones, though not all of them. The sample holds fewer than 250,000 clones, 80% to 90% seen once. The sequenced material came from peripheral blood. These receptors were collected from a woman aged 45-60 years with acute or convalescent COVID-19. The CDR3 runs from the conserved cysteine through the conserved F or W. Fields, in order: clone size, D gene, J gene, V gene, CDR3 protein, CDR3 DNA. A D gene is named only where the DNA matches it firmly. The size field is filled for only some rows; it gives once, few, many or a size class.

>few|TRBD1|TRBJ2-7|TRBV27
CASSSTGGVEVSGYEQYF
TGTGCCAGCAGTTCGACAGGGGGCGTTGAGGTTTCAGGCTACGAGCAGTACTTC
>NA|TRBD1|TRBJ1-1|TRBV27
CASSLGQGWNTEAFF
TGTGCCAGCTCACTTGGACAGGGTTGGAACACTGAAGCTTTCTTT
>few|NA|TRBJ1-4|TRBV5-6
CASSLGAFNEKLFF
TGTGCCAGCAGCCTGGGGGCTTTTAATGAAAAACTGTTTTTT
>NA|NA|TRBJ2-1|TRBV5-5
CASSLQGYEQFF
TGTGCCAGCTCCCTCCAGGGGTATGAGCAGTTCTTC
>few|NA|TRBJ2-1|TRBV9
CASSVGGQDLYNEQFF
TGTGCCAGCAGCGTAGGTGGCCAGGATCTATACAATGAGCAGTTCTTC
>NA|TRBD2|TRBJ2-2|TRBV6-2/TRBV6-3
CASSQLAASGGELFF
TGTGCCAGCAGCCAACTAGCGGCTAGTGGGGGGGAGCTGTTTTTT
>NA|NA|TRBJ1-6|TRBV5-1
CASSSGDSPLHF
TGCGCCAGCAGCTCGGGGGATTCACCCCTCCACTTT
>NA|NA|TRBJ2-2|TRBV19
CASRIVPLTGELFF
TGTGCCAGTAGAATCGTTCCCCTCACCGGGGAGCTGTTTTTT
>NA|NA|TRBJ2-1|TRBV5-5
CASSLLASAYNEQFF
TGTGCCAGCAGCTTGTTGGCTAGCGCCTACAATGAGCAGTTCTTC
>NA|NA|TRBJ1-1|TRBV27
CASTPSVGSWGVMNTEAFF
TGTGCCAGCACCCCGAGCGTGGGCAGTTGGGGGGTCATGAACACTGAAGCTTTCTTT
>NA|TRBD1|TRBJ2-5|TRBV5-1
CASSPRTGGRETQYF
TGCGCCAGCAGCCCGAGGACAGGGGGAAGAGAGACCCAGTACTTC
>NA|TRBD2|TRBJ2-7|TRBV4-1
CASSQHGTSGRGSSYEQYF
TGCGCCAGCAGCCAACATGGCACTAGCGGGAGAGGGAGCTCCTACGAGCAGTACTTC
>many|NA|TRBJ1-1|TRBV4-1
CASSQETGRAEAFF
TGCGCCAGCAGCCAAGAAACAGGGAGGGCTGAAGCTTTCTTT
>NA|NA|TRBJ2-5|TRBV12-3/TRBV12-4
CASSLHSQETQYF
TGTGCCAGCAGTTTACACAGCCAAGAGACCCAGTACTTC
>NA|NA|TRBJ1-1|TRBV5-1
CASSLGTVNTEAFF
TGCGCCAGCAGCTTGGGTACAGTGAACACTGAAGCTTTCTTT
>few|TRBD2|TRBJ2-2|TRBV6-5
CASNLAGGNTGELFF
TGTGCCAGCAATTTAGCGGGAGGGAACACCGGGGAGCTGTTTTTT
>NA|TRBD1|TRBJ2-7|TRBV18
CASSPAGQGRHEQYF
TGTGCCAGCTCACCAGCCGGACAGGGGAGGCACGAGCAGTACTTC
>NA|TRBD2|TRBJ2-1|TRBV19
CASTPGLAGDGEQFF
TGTGCCAGTACTCCGGGACTAGCGGGAGACGGTGAGCAGTTCTTC
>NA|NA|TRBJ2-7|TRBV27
CASTQTRNSYEQYF
TGTGCCAGCACCCAGACTCGGAACTCCTACGAGCAGTACTTC
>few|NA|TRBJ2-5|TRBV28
CASSLERVGLLGETQYF
TGTGCCAGCAGTTTAGAGAGGGTAGGGCTCTTGGGGGAGACCCAGTACTTC
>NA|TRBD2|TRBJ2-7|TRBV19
CASSIGTTVGEQYF
TGTGCCAGTAGTATCGGGACTACCGTTGGCGAGCAGTACTTC
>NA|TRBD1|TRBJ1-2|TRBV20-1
CSASLLTGDGYTF
TGCAGTGCTAGTCTTCTGACAGGGGATGGCTACACCTTC
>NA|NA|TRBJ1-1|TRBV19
CASSIQGSTEAFF
TGTGCCAGTAGTATACAGGGGAGTACTGAAGCTTTCTTT
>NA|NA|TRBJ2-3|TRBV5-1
CASSLGAAISTDTQYF
TGCGCCAGCAGCTTGGGGGCAGCCATTAGCACAGATACGCAGTATTTT
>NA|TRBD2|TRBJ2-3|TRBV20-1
CSASARTSGRHGTDTQYF
TGCAGTGCTAGTGCTAGGACTAGCGGGAGGCACGGGACAGATACGCAGTATTTT
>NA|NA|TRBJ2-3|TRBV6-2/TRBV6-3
CASSSTREKGTDTQYF
TGTGCCAGCAGTTCGACTAGAGAGAAGGGCACAGATACGCAGTATTTT
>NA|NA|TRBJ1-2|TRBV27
CASGVRDYGYTF
TGTGCCAGCGGGGTCCGGGATTATGGCTACACCTTC
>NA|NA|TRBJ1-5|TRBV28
CASSPKQGRGQPQHF
TGTGCCAGCAGTCCCAAACAGGGTAGGGGTCAGCCCCAGCATTTT
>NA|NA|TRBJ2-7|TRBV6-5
CASSYSVGGFSYEQYF
TGTGCCAGCAGTTACTCGGTGGGAGGCTTCTCCTACGAGCAGTACTTC